This T cell receptor beta chain originates from a study of a mutant IDH1 vaccine in newly diagnosed glioma. Study details: Vaccine administration was initiated 4-6 weeks following radiotherapy alone, or with temozolomide cycles.

CDR1 is LGHNA and CDR2 is YSLEER in the germline V gene. The CDR3 extends over 16 amino acids. The V end was cut by 0 bases, the J end by 5 bases, with 16 bases between. Time point specified: week 5, during vaccination. The investigators gave 300 ug of mutant IDH1 20-mer peptide in each vaccine dose, together with topical imiquimod. Comment on this clone: Its matching antigen is unknown.

Using immunoSEQ multiplex PCR, the repertoire was profiled, and TCRdb retains in-frame clones only, with some absent. The sample holds about 29,000 clones, roughly 90% seen once. This specimen was peripheral blood mononuclear cells (PBMCs), taken from a glioma patient whose treatment included an IDH1 peptide vaccine. The clonotype comes from a woman aged 35 to 49 with glioma. Some clones in this sample may be carry-over from other donors' samples. The V gene is TRBV4-3, the J gene TRBJ1-2; D is possibly TRBD1 (5 bases). The DNA for the CDR3 is TGCGCCAGCAGCCAAGATAGGGGTACGGGTATATATGGCTACACCTTC. Translated: CASSQDRGTGIYGYTF.